These T cell receptor beta chains were read from a single sample in a study of T-cell reconstitution after alpha-beta-depleted transplantation in children. TCRdb redid the calling of the PCR reads with MiXCR, one entry per CDR3 protein. The sample has roughly 500,000 distinct CDR3 sequences, roughly a tenth seen once. The material sequenced was PBMCs, taken before TCRalphabeta/CD19-depleted stem cell transplant. Receptors were obtained from a child aged 2 to 9 with inherited bone marrow failure, due to receive a stem cell transplant. The CDR3 runs from the conserved cysteine through the conserved F or W. D genes are given only for firm matches. The size of a clone is reported for some rows only, either as once, few or many, or as a class for expanded clones.

j_gene | v_gene | abundance | d_gene | len | CDR3aa | CDR3nt
TRBJ2-3 | TRBV12-3/TRBV12-4 | . | TRBD2 | 18 | CASRSLGGEVRLTDTQYF | TGTGCCAGCAGAAGTTTGGGGGGGGAAGTCCGACTCACAGATACGCAGTATTTT
TRBJ2-5 | TRBV4-3 | many | TRBD1 | 15 | CASSQDPGQGKTQYF | TGCGCCAGCAGCCAAGACCCGGGACAGGGGAAGACCCAGTACTTC
TRBJ2-2 | TRBV3-1 | many | . | 16 | CASSQAGLSGTGELFF | TGTGCCAGCAGCCAAGCGGGACTGTCGGGCACCGGGGAGCTGTTTTTT
TRBJ1-4 | TRBV7-9 | many | . | 15 | CASSSGQLRHEKLFF | TGTGCCAGCAGCTCCGGACAGCTACGCCATGAAAAACTGTTTTTT
TRBJ2-2 | TRBV7-7 | few | . | 14 | CASSQGVYSTELFF | TGTGCTAGCAGCCAAGGGGTCTATTCGACGGAGCTGTTTTTT
TRBJ2-2 | TRBV5-1 | many | . | 16 | CASSLVVTGNTGELFF | TGCGCCAGCAGCTTGGTGGTGACAGGGAACACCGGGGAGCTGTTTTTT
TRBJ2-7 | TRBV5-1 | many | . | 15 | CASSLGSLLSYEQYF | TGCGCCAGCAGCTTGGGTTCGTTACTAAGCTACGAGCAGTACTTC
TRBJ1-1 | TRBV29-1 | few | . | 12 | CSVEDQRRGAFF | TGCAGCGTTGAAGATCAACGACGAGGAGCTTTCTTT
TRBJ1-2 | TRBV12-3/TRBV12-4 | many | . | 11 | CASSTGYGYTF | TGTGCCAGCAGCACCGGATATGGCTACACCTTC
TRBJ2-3 | TRBV6-5 | . | . | 16 | CASSYSFGGVPDMQYF | TGTGCCAGCAGTTACTCTTTTGGGGGAGTGCCCGATATGCAGTATTTT
TRBJ2-1 | TRBV29-1 | many | TRBD2 | 12 | CSVGLALNEQFF | TGCAGCGTCGGACTAGCGTTGAATGAGCAGTTCTTC
TRBJ2-3 | TRBV12-3/TRBV12-4 | many | TRBD2 | 15 | CASGDSGSPPDTQYF | TGTGCCAGCGGCGATAGCGGGAGCCCCCCAGATACGCAGTATTTT
TRBJ2-7 | TRBV15 | many | TRBD1 | 15 | CATSRTGAPSYEQYF | TGTGCCACCAGCAGGACAGGGGCCCCATCCTACGAGCAGTACTTC
TRBJ2-3 | TRBV13 | many | TRBD2 | 17 | CASSREGREEEEDTQYF | TGTGCCAGCAGCCGAGAGGGGCGGGAGGAGGAAGAAGATACGCAGTATTTT
TRBJ1-1 | TRBV6-1 | once | . | 14 | CASSCRDMNTEAFF | TGTGCCAGCAGCTGCCGGGACATGAACACTGAAGCTTTCTTT
TRBJ2-7 | TRBV19 | few | TRBD2 | 17 | CASSILPLTSGSYEQYF | TGTGCCAGTAGTATTCTTCCGTTGACTAGCGGGAGTTACGAGCAGTACTTC
TRBJ2-7 | TRBV10-2 | many | . | 14 | CASRPDDLAYEQYF | TGCGCCAGCAGACCCGATGACTTGGCCTACGAGCAGTACTTC
TRBJ2-7 | TRBV21-1 | many | . | 13 | CATREGHSYEQYF | TGTGCCACCAGAGAGGGACACTCCTACGAGCAGTACTTC
TRBJ1-2 | TRBV4-3 | few | . | 15 | CASSQDGGNLYGYTF | TGCGCCAGCAGCCAAGACGGGGGAAACCTCTATGGCTACACCTTC
TRBJ1-1 | TRBV5-5 | . | . | 15 | CATSYRDPRGAEAFF | TGTGCCACCAGCTATCGGGACCCCCGTGGCGCTGAAGCTTTCTTT
TRBJ2-3 | TRBV27 | many | . | 15 | CASSFLLMARDTQYF | TGTGCCAGCAGTTTCCTCCTCATGGCGCGAGATACGCAGTATTTT
TRBJ2-1 | TRBV29-1 | many | TRBD2 | 14 | CSVAVGGTGNEQFF | TGCAGCGTTGCGGTGGGAGGGACTGGGAATGAGCAGTTCTTC
TRBJ2-7 | TRBV18 | many | . | 17 | CASSPNQQGHPSPEQYF | TGTGCCAGCTCACCAAATCAGCAAGGACATCCATCGCCCGAGCAGTACTTC
TRBJ2-7 | TRBV4-1 | many | . | 16 | CASSQAATGASYEQYF | TGCGCCAGCAGCCAAGCGGCGACGGGGGCCTCCTACGAGCAGTACTTC
TRBJ1-6 | TRBV12-3/TRBV12-4 | few | TRBD1 | 15 | CASSRTRQGRSPLHF | TGTGCCAGCAGCCGAACAAGACAGGGTCGGTCACCCCTCCACTTT
TRBJ1-1 | TRBV29-1 | many | . | 11 | CSSQVNTEAFF | TGCAGCTCACAGGTGAACACTGAAGCTTTCTTT
TRBJ1-1 | TRBV12-3/TRBV12-4 | many | . | 12 | CASSLRETEAFF | TGTGCCAGCAGTTTACGAGAAACTGAAGCTTTCTTT
TRBJ2-2 | TRBV7-2 | . | . | 15 | CASSPRNSGPGELFF | TGTGCCAGCAGCCCCCGTAATTCAGGGCCCGGGGAGCTGTTTTTT
TRBJ1-2 | TRBV4-3 | many | TRBD1 | 13 | CASSAQGLYGYTF | TGCGCCAGCAGCGCACAGGGGCTCTATGGCTACACCTTC
TRBJ2-3 | TRBV7-2 | many | TRBD2 | 17 | CASSLTGLADNTDTQYF | TGTGCCAGCAGCTTAACGGGACTAGCGGACAACACAGATACGCAGTATTTT
TRBJ1-1 | TRBV27 | . | TRBD1 | 18 | CASSLYGPGQGLNTEAFF | TGTGCCAGCAGTTTATATGGTCCGGGACAGGGTTTGAACACTGAAGCTTTCTTT
TRBJ2-4 | TRBV4-3 | few | TRBD1 | 15 | CASSQVGTGENIQYF | TGCGCCAGCAGCCAAGTTGGGACAGGGGAAAACATTCAGTACTTC
TRBJ1-1 | TRBV2 | many | TRBD1 | 14 | CASSKGGENTEAFF | TGTGCCAGCAGCAAAGGGGGCGAGAACACTGAAGCTTTCTTT
TRBJ2-3 | TRBV7-2 | many | . | 15 | CASRSHRALTDTQYF | TGTGCCAGCAGAAGTCACAGGGCCCTCACAGATACGCAGTATTTT
TRBJ2-3 | TRBV28 | many | TRBD1 | 14 | CASSIQGALDTQYF | TGTGCCAGCAGTATACAGGGGGCATTGGATACGCAGTATTTT
TRBJ2-2 | TRBV20-1 | many | . | 14 | CSARSGENTGELFF | TGCAGTGCTCGGTCGGGAGAGAACACCGGGGAGCTGTTTTTT
TRBJ2-7 | TRBV7-2 | many | . | 14 | CASSFREAGYEQYF | TGTGCCAGCAGCTTTAGGGAGGCCGGCTACGAGCAGTACTTC
TRBJ2-7 | TRBV5-1 | few | . | 14 | CASSLMPETYEQYF | TGCGCCAGCAGCTTGATGCCGGAGACCTACGAGCAGTACTTC
TRBJ2-7 | TRBV27 | many | TRBD1 | 14 | CASSSPMTGNEQYF | TGTGCCAGCAGTTCCCCCATGACAGGGAACGAGCAGTACTTC
TRBJ1-4 | TRBV18 | many | . | 14 | CASSPEDWREKLFF | TGTGCCAGCTCACCAGAGGATTGGAGGGAAAAACTGTTTTTT
TRBJ2-3 | TRBV27 | many | TRBD2 | 12 | CASAGGSDTQYF | TGTGCCAGCGCGGGAGGGTCAGATACGCAGTATTTT
TRBJ1-1 | TRBV20-1 | few | TRBD1 | 16 | CSGPPKLGTGNTEAFF | TGCAGTGGACCACCCAAACTTGGGACAGGGAACACTGAAGCTTTCTTT
TRBJ1-4 | TRBV6-1 | . | . | 14 | CASSEDRVNEKLFF | TGTGCCAGCAGTGAAGACAGGGTTAATGAAAAACTGTTTTTT
TRBJ2-7 | TRBV29-1 | many | TRBD2 | 15 | CSVVELAGVSYEQYF | TGCAGCGTTGTTGAGTTAGCGGGAGTCAGCTACGAGCAGTACTTC
TRBJ2-6 | TRBV7-7 | many | . | 14 | CASPLISGANVLTF | TGTGCTAGCCCCCTAATCTCTGGGGCCAACGTCCTGACTTTC
TRBJ2-1 | TRBV19 | many | TRBD2 | 15 | CASRYSGRFGSEQFF | TGTGCCAGTAGATATAGCGGGAGATTTGGTAGTGAGCAGTTCTTC
TRBJ2-6 | TRBV5-1 | many | . | 16 | CASSLEGASGANVLTF | TGCGCCAGCAGCTTGGAAGGGGCGTCTGGGGCCAACGTCCTGACTTTC
TRBJ2-7 | TRBV12-3/TRBV12-4 | few | TRBD2 | 15 | CASRELPGLAYEQYF | TGTGCCAGCAGAGAACTTCCGGGACTAGCCTACGAGCAGTACTTC
TRBJ2-7 | TRBV20-1 | many | . | 13 | CSATQRQPYEQYF | TGCAGTGCTACTCAAAGACAGCCCTACGAGCAGTACTTC
TRBJ2-1 | TRBV4-3 | many | TRBD2 | 17 | CASSQEAGLAGYNEQFF | TGCGCCAGCAGCCAAGAAGCCGGACTAGCGGGGTACAATGAGCAGTTCTTC
TRBJ2-2 | TRBV9 | many | . | 15 | CASSVDRGYTGELFF | TGTGCCAGCAGCGTAGATCGGGGTTACACCGGGGAGCTGTTTTTT
TRBJ2-2 | TRBV11-2 | . | . | 15 | CASSPWARASGELFF | TGTGCCAGCAGCCCGTGGGCTAGGGCGTCCGGGGAGCTGTTTTTT
TRBJ1-5 | TRBV24-1 | many | TRBD1 | 17 | CATSDPSTGQGNQPQHF | TGTGCCACCAGTGACCCATCGACAGGGCAGGGCAATCAGCCCCAGCATTTT
TRBJ2-7 | TRBV12-5 | . | TRBD2 | 20 | CASGLVIPWIAGALSYEQYF | TGTGCTAGTGGTTTGGTAATTCCGTGGATAGCGGGAGCTCTCTCGTACGAGCAGTACTTC